The present TCR beta chain was sequenced within a study of CD8+ T cells in alopecia areata. Across the whole study: Twice a day, 5 to 10 mg of oral tofacitinib was administered to treated patients.

Once RNA had been extracted, it was reverse transcribed into cDNA to act as the sequencing template. Method: immunoSEQ multiplex PCR; TCRdb's copy keeps in-frame clones and lacks some. The sample includes about 150,000 clones, roughly 50% of them seen just once. Germline V lookup: CDR1 LNHDA, CDR2 SQIVND (reference sequence). The V and J ends lost 6 bases and 2 bases, in that order; junction bases with no gene match: 2. The CDR3 spans 13 residues. The sequencing used CD4+ T cells sorted from blood, collected at week 0. The source is a human donor with alopecia areata. V usage is TRBV19 and J usage is TRBJ2-3; 7 bases agree with TRBD1. The CDR3 loop reads CASRDRATDTQYF. The CDR3 region has the DNA TGTGCCAGTAGAGACAGGGCCACAGATACGCAGTATTTT.